This T cell receptor (beta chain) was profiled in a study of cytomegalovirus exposure and HLA in healthy donors. Study-wide results and limits: DRB1 had the most TCR associations and HLA-C the fewest, a later analysis found, with rates varying by HLA locus. A later analysis, which compared TCR beta chains of equal frequency, found the HLA-associated ones more clonally expanded. The later analysis indicated that the majority of CMV-associated TCR beta chains appeared HLA-restricted.

There are 13 residues in the CDR3. CDR1 is MDHEN and CDR2 is SYDVKM in the germline V gene. Trimming left V 4 bases short and J 4 bases short, with 11 bases between. It was with 60 Vbeta and 13 Jbeta primers that the PCR ran. TCRdb's table, derived via immunoSEQ multiplex PCR, lists solely in-frame clones and lacks some. This sample has approximately 100,000 clones; about four fifths occur once, and the top ten carry about 1.9%. Comments on this clone: The target antigen is unknown.

This sequence originates from a woman aged 40 to 50 in good health and CMV-seronegative. The sequencing input was PBMCs. The chain employs TRBV28 and TRBJ2-7, with no clear D. DNA for the CDR3: TGTGCCAGCAGTTGGGCAGGTCGGTACGAGCAGTACTTC. Amino acid sequence: CASSWAGRYEQYF.